What follows describes a single TCR beta chain. This CDR3 contains 12 residues. Germline V CDR1 and CDR2: LNHDA, SQIVND (reference sequence). V lost 2 bases, J lost 2 bases, and 3 bases lay in between. The data were taken from a study of CD4+ T cells in melanoma. Only in-frame clones appear in the TCRdb table, and some are missing; sequencing was by immunoSEQ multiplex PCR. The sample lists approximately 6,200 clones; just over 65% were seen once. Sequencing used cells from a culture (not recorded whether cultured in vitro). The sequence was collected from a human donor with melanoma. The J gene is TRBJ2-5, the V gene TRBV19; D unclear. CDR3 sequence: CASSINQETQYF. CDR3 nucleotides: TGTGCCAGTAGTATAAATCAAGAGACCCAGTACTTC.